This passage covers 23 T cell receptor beta chains from one sample sequenced in a study of T cells in Graves' hyperthyroidism and ophthalmopathy. The source material, RNA transcripts, was used to amplify TCR beta CDR3 regions. The HTBI primer set was used in a first-round RT-PCR of the TCR CDR3. Each CDR3 protein is one row after TCRdb ran MiXCR on the multiplex PCR reads. Of some 690,000 distinct CDR3 sequences in the sample, roughly 17% were seen once. Sequenced sample: blood. These receptors were taken from a man over 45 with Graves' hyperthyroidism.

This rearrangement joins TRBV28 to TRBJ2-7; 7 nucleotides match TRBD2. This CDR3 is 16 amino acids long. In germline, CDR1 is MDHEN, CDR2 SYDVKM. J was trimmed by 3 bases and V by 5 bases; bases with no gene match: 13. In DNA, the CDR3 is TGTGCCAGCAGTCCGGGCGGGAGCTTAAATCGCTACGAGCAGTACTTC. It yields the protein CASSPGGSLNRYEQYF.

This clonotype showed up many times. J is TRBJ1-3 and V is TRBV9, with 7 bases aligning to TRBD1. The CDR3 has 17 amino acids. V lost 4 bases and J lost 1; bases outside the gene matches: 11. Germline CDR1 SGDLS, CDR2 YYNGEE. The CDR3 DNA reads as TGTGCCAGCAGCCTAAAACGAAGACAGGGATCTGGAAACACCATATATTTT. Translation gives CASSLKRRQGSGNTIYF.

As concerns this clonotype: This may be a read error, as it is one base from a much larger clone. The CDR3 DNA reads TGTGCCTGGAGTGGGCGACAGGAGACCTACGAGCAGTACTTC. Residues: CAWSGRQETYEQYF. V gene TRBV30 combines with J gene TRBJ2-7; tentatively, D is TRBD1 (6 bases). This CDR3 contains 14 residues. Trimming removed 1 base from V and 2 bases from J, with 12 bases in between. Germline values: CDR1 GTSNPN, CDR2 SVGIG (reference sequence). Full variable domain (remainder filled in from reference TRBV30 and TRBJ2-7): SQTIHQWPATLVQPVGSPLSLECTVEGTSNPNLYWYRQAAGRGLQLLFYSVGIGQISSEVPQNLSASRPQDRQFILSSKKLLLSDSGFYLCAWSGRQETYEQYFGPGTRLTVT.

This clonotype was counted a few times. This sequence joins TRBV28 and TRBJ2-3; 7 bases are shared with TRBD1. CDR3 size: 17 residues. V was clipped by 4 bases and J by 5 bases; unmatched bases: 15. CDR1 and CDR2 (germline): MDHEN, SYDVKM. The DNA for the CDR3 is TGTGCCAGCAGTTGGCACCGGGACAGTCCTCACCAAGATACGCAGTATTTT. It yields the protein CASSWHRDSPHQDTQYF.

There are a few counts of this clonotype. The chain combines TRBV29-1 with TRBJ2-1; 8 bases align to TRBD1. The ends lost 0 bases at V and 3 bases at J; junction bases unmatched: 4. CDR3 length: 15 residues. Per germline, CDR1 SQVTM and CDR2 ANQGSEA. CDR3 in amino acids: CSVEDGRGLYNEQFF. CDR3 nucleotide sequence: TGCAGCGTTGAAGATGGCAGGGGGCTCTACAATGAGCAGTTCTTC.

The chain is built from TRBV6-2 or TRBV6-3 and TRBJ1-2; TRBD1 matches at 11 bases. Germline trimming cut 2 bases from V and 3 bases from J; bases unmatched to any gene: 5. The CDR3 spans 16 residues. CDR1 MNHEY and CDR2 SVGEGT come from the germline V gene. CDR3 nucleotides: TGTGCCAGCAGTTACCCCGGGACAGGGGGGCACTATGGCTACACCTTC. As protein: CASSYPGTGGHYGYTF.

This clonotype has more than one count but fewer than ten. This chain links TRBV20-1 with TRBJ2-4; TRBD2 agrees at 10 bases. With 3 bases clipped from V and 0 bases from J, the junction kept 8 bases outside the gene matches. This CDR3 has 17 residues. Germline CDR1 reads DFQATT; CDR2 reads SNEGSKA (reference sequence). This CDR3 is CSASPAGGKGAKNIQYF. The CDR3 DNA sequence: TGCAGTGCTAGTCCAGCGGGAGGGAAGGGAGCCAAAAACATTCAGTACTTC.

This clonotype was counted many times. This chain uses TRBV28 with TRBJ2-1; D possibly uses TRBD1 or TRBD2 (5 bases each). The CDR3 covers 12 residues. Germline values: CDR1 MDHEN, CDR2 SYDVKM. V was cut by 7 bases and J by 12 bases, with 16 bases left in between. DNA of the CDR3: TGTGCCAGCACCTCCCTCTGGGGGTCGCAGTTCTTC. Encoded protein: CASTSLWGSQFF.

The rearrangement uses TRBV30 and TRBJ1-5; 8 bases align to TRBD1. The J segment lost 6 bases and the V segment lost 3 bases, leaving 7 bases of the junction unmatched. In germline, CDR1 is GTSNPN, CDR2 SVGIG (reference sequence). The CDR3 has 14 residues. The DNA for the CDR3 is TGTGCCTGGAGAGGACAGGGTGTAGGTCAGCCCCAGCATTTT. It encodes CAWRGQGVGQPQHF.

For the CDR3, the DNA is TGCGCCAGCAGTGATGTGGGGAGGACAGATACGCAGTATTTT. Protein: CASSDVGRTDTQYF. The rearrangement links TRBV10-2 to TRBJ2-3; D is possibly TRBD2 (6 bases). Per the germline V gene, CDR1 is WSHSY and CDR2 is SAAADI. CDR3 size: 14 residues. V was shortened by 3 bases and J by 3 bases, with 10 bases between the two germline ends.

This clonotype was seen only a few times. The V and J genes are TRBV7-9 and TRBJ2-1, with D perhaps assigned TRBD1 or TRBD2 (6 bases each). This CDR3 spans 15 amino acids. V dropped 6 bases and J dropped 5 bases, with 17 bases sitting between them. Germline V gene lookup returns CDR1 SEHNR and CDR2 FQNEAQ (reference sequence). In DNA, the CDR3 is TGTGCCAGCAGAGGGGGGACGGACCGCCACAATGAGCAGTTCTTC. Its translation is CASRGGTDRHNEQFF. The variable domain in full, with the rest retrieved from reference TRBV7-9 and TRBJ2-1, is DTGVSQNPRHKITKRGQNVTFRCDPISEHNRLYWYRQTLGQGPEFLTYFQNEAQLEKSRLLSDRFSAERPKGSFSTLEIQRTEQGDSAMYLCASRGGTDRHNEQFFGPGTRLTVL.

This rearrangement joins TRBV19 to TRBJ2-1; 7 positions agree with TRBD2. The CDR3 runs to 15 residues. Germline V lookup: CDR1 LNHDA, CDR2 SQIVND (reference sequence). V dropped 2 bases and J dropped 2; count of bases not matched to a gene: 3. The CDR3 bases are TGTGCCAGTAGTATAAGCGGGACTGCCTACAATGAGCAGTTCTTC. Protein product: CASSISGTAYNEQFF.

This clonotype was seen repeatedly, ten times or more. The chain has TRBV28 and TRBJ1-1, with 9 bases aligning to TRBD1. J lost 3 bases, V lost 2 bases, and 10 bases had no gene match. This CDR3 comprises 17 residues. CDR1 and CDR2 (germline): MDHEN, SYDVKM. In nucleotides, the CDR3 is TGTGCCAGCAGTTTACAAGGGACAGGGCTCAGCCACACTGAAGCTTTCTTT. It codes for CASSLQGTGLSHTEAFF.

This clonotype was detected ten times or more. The chain combines TRBV27 with TRBJ1-2, with D uncertain. The ends were cut back, 2 bases at V and 4 bases at J, with 17 bases in the middle. Looked up from germline, CDR1 is MNHEY and CDR2 is SMNVEV (reference sequence). The CDR3 runs 16 residues. CDR3 nucleotides: TGTGCCAGCAGTTTAGCCGGCCCGGCCGGTTTCTATGGCTACACCTTC. It codes for CASSLAGPAGFYGYTF.

The V call is TRBV19, the J call TRBJ2-3, with D maybe TRBD1 (6 bases). The CDR3 contains 15 residues. Trimming took 7 bases from V and 6 from J, leaving 20 bases between them. Germline loops: CDR1 LNHDA, CDR2 SQIVND (reference sequence). The CDR3 loop is CASTASVRGGDTQYF. The DNA of the CDR3 is TGTGCCAGTACCGCATCGGTCAGGGGTGGTGATACGCAGTATTTT.

This clonotype was counted ten times or more. The chain has TRBV11-2 and TRBJ1-5; D gene ambiguous. Germline CDR1 reads SGHAT; CDR2 reads FQNNGV. The CDR3 is 13 amino acids. V lost 2 bases and J 4 bases, leaving 6 bases between the germline ends. As DNA, the CDR3 is TGTGCCAGCAGCTTATTTCGTAATCAGCCCCAGCATTTT. It is translated as CASSLFRNQPQHF.

The V call is TRBV7-2, the J call TRBJ2-1, with 10 nucleotides matching TRBD2. The CDR3 runs to 16 residues. Germline V gene data show CDR1 as SGHTA and CDR2 as FQGNSA. Unmatched junction bases numbered 7, after V lost 5 bases and J lost 3 bases. The CDR3 spells CASSPTGTSVYNEQFF. CDR3 bases: TGTGCCAGCAGCCCCACCGGGACTAGCGTCTACAATGAGCAGTTCTTC.

This chain connects TRBV13 to TRBJ2-5, with 7 nucleotides matching TRBD2. Germline V gives CDR1 PRHDT, CDR2 FYEKMQ (reference sequence). This CDR3 spans 17 amino acids. Losses at the gene ends were 5 bases for V and 2 bases for J; bases not matched to a gene: 14. CDR3 loop: CASSLPTAGLIQETQYF. The CDR3 nucleotides are TGTGCCAGCAGCCTCCCGACAGCGGGACTGATACAAGAGACCCAGTACTTC. Complete variable domain (other parts from reference TRBV13 and TRBJ2-5): AAGVIQSPRHLIKEKRETATLKCYPIPRHDTVYWYQQGPGQDPQFLISFYEKMQSDKGSIPDRFSAQQFSDYHSELNMSSLELGDSALYFCASSLPTAGLIQETQYFGPGTRLLVL.

This clonotype appeared many times. V and J are TRBV7-2 and TRBJ2-1; TRBD2 aligns across 15 bases. This CDR3 has 16 amino acids. The J segment lost 9 bases and the V segment lost 5 bases, leaving 8 bases of the junction unmatched. Germline assignment: CDR1 SGHTA and CDR2 FQGNSA. In DNA form, the CDR3 reads TGTGCCAGCAGCCGAGAGGGACTAGCGGGGGGCAGTGAGCAGTTCTTC. This gives the protein CASSREGLAGGSEQFF. Complete variable domain (other parts from reference TRBV7-2 and TRBJ2-1): GAGVSQSPSNKVTEKGKDVELRCDPISGHTALYWYRQSLGQGLEFLIYFQGNSAPDKSGLPSDRFSAERTGGSVSTLTIQRTQQEDSAVYLCASSREGLAGGSEQFFGPGTRLTVL.

The genes are TRBV28 and TRBJ1-5, with 9 bases matching TRBD1. Germline CDR1 MDHEN, CDR2 SYDVKM. The ends lost 6 bases at V and 1 base at J; junction bases unmatched: 7. The CDR3 is 16 residues long. CDR3 residues: CASSRQGGGSNQPQHF. The CDR3 coding sequence is TGTGCCAGCAGCCGACAGGGGGGGGGAAGCAATCAGCCCCAGCATTTT.

Ten or more counts support this clonotype. The chain joins TRBV24-1 to TRBJ2-3, with TRBD2 identical over 10 bases. Germline CDR1 reads KGHDR; CDR2 reads SFDVKD. The CDR3 runs 16 residues. Germline trimming cut 4 bases from V and 0 bases from J; bases unmatched to any gene: 3. The CDR3 spells CATSDLAGASTDTQYF. The CDR3 DNA is TGTGCCACCAGTGACCTAGCGGGGGCTAGCACAGATACGCAGTATTTT.

The gene calls are TRBV10-2 and TRBJ2-3, with 15 bases fitting TRBD2. CDR3 length: 17 residues. Per germline, CDR1 WSHSY and CDR2 SAAADI. Trimming took 7 bases from V and 3 from J; bases not matched to a gene: 8. CDR3 loop: CASTLGTSGGRTDTQYF. In DNA form, the CDR3 reads TGCGCCAGCACCCTGGGGACTAGCGGGGGGCGGACAGATACGCAGTATTTT.

The CDR3 DNA reads as TGTGCCAGTAGTCTGACTAGCGGGAGGGGAGATACGCAGTATTTT. It yields the protein CASSLTSGRGDTQYF. The rearrangement joins TRBV19 to TRBJ2-3; TRBD2 matches 14 bases. The junction had 3 bases not matched to a gene; V was cut back by 5 bases and J by 5 bases. The germline V gene encodes CDR1 LNHDA and CDR2 SQIVND (reference sequence). The CDR3 is 15 amino acids.